These 26 T cell receptor beta chains were all obtained from the same sample, sequenced in a study of OX40 agonist ivuxolimab in advanced cancers. Using immunoSEQ multiplex PCR, the repertoire was profiled, and TCRdb retains in-frame clones only, with some absent. The data show about 50,000 clones, approximately 80% seen once. This material consisted of CD4+ or CD8+ T cells sorted from blood, taken in a trial of the OX40 agonist ivuxolimab. These TCRs come from an adult with an advanced solid tumor such as melanoma, head and neck, liver or kidney cancer.

The V call is TRBV9, the J call TRBJ1-4, with D uncertain. CDR3 length: 16 residues. The V gene's germline CDR1 is SGDLS and CDR2 YYNGEE. The V end lost 0 bases, the J end lost 4 bases, and 13 bases lay between the germline ends. The CDR3 nucleotides read TGTGCCAGCAGCGTAGAGGGAGGCAGATTTAATGAAAAACTGTTTTTT. It translates to CASSVEGGRFNEKLFF.

The chain joins TRBV19 to TRBJ1-5; D not resolved. V was cut by 5 bases and J by 9 bases, with 17 bases left in between. Germline V gene data show CDR1 as LNHDA and CDR2 as SQIVND (reference sequence). The CDR3 loop spans 14 amino acids. CDR3: CASSYSAQGPPQHF. The CDR3, as DNA: TGTGCCAGTAGTTATTCGGCCCAAGGACCGCCCCAGCATTTT.

This clone turned up a few times. The genes are TRBV6-5 and TRBJ1-2; 7 bases map to TRBD1. CDR1 MNHEY and CDR2 SVGAGI come from the germline V gene. CDR3 size: 13 residues. Trimming at V came to 6 bases and at J to 8 bases, leaving 9 bases not matched to a gene. The CDR3 loop is CASRSTGVSGYTF. The CDR3 nucleotides read TGTGCCAGCAGATCAACAGGGGTGAGCGGCTACACCTTC.

Details on this clone: Other DNA sequences from this sample encode an identical CDR3 as well. The chain uses TRBV5-1 and TRBJ1-2; 10 nucleotides agree with TRBD1. CDR1 SGHRS and CDR2 YFSETQ come from the germline V gene. The CDR3 loop spans 14 amino acids. V shed 0 bases, J shed 4 bases, and the junction held 0 bases outside the gene matches. CDR3 protein: CASSLGQGAYGYTF. The CDR3 coding sequence is TGCGCCAGCAGCTTGGGACAGGGGGCCTATGGCTACACCTTC. The variable domain in full, completed from reference TRBV5-1 and TRBJ1-2, reads KAGVTQTPRYLIKTRGQQVTLSCSPISGHRSVSWYQQTPGQGLQFLFEYFSETQRNKGNFPGRFSGRQFSNSRSEMNVSTLELGDSALYLCASSLGQGAYGYTFGSGTRLTVV.

CDR3 in amino acids: CASSESTSGRIEQFF. CDR3 DNA: TGCGCCAGCAGTGAGTCGACTAGCGGGAGAATTGAGCAGTTCTTC. The chain is built from TRBV10-2 and TRBJ2-1; 12 nucleotides match TRBD2. This CDR3 is built from 15 residues. Germline loops: CDR1 WSHSY, CDR2 SAAADI. Trimming removed 0 bases from V and 9 bases from J; junction bases left unmatched: 3.

This clone has more than one count but fewer than ten. This chain uses TRBV28 with TRBJ1-2; no clear D. The CDR3 covers 13 residues. Trimming left V 4 bases short and J 0 bases short, with 6 bases between. From germline, CDR1 is MDHEN and CDR2 SYDVKM. The chain's CDR3 is CASSSAANYGYTF. CDR3 nucleotides: TGTGCCAGCAGTTCCGCCGCTAACTATGGCTACACCTTC.

This clone was counted a single time. This chain links TRBV18 with TRBJ1-6, with 7 bases identical to TRBD1. CDR1 is KGHSH, CDR2 LQKENI, per germline. Trimming took 1 base from V and 7 from J; bases not matched to a gene: 7. CDR3 length: 16 amino acids. DNA of the CDR3: TGTGCCAGCTCACCACTCGAGACAGGGAGGAATTCACCCCTCCACTTT. Amino acids: CASSPLETGRNSPLHF. The full variable domain, rest sourced from reference TRBV18 and TRBJ1-6, is NAGVMQNPRHLVRRRGQEARLRCSPMKGHSHVYWYRQLPEEGLKFMVYLQKENIIDESGMPKERFSAEFPKEGPSILRIQQVVRGDSAAYFCASSPLETGRNSPLHFGNGTRLTVT.

The rearrangement links TRBV10-2 to TRBJ2-2; TRBD1 matches 8 bases. Germline CDR1 WSHSY, CDR2 SAAADI. The CDR3 spans 15 residues. Unmatched junction bases numbered 7, after V lost 6 bases and J lost 4 bases. Written as DNA, the CDR3 is TGCGCCAGCAGGCTGGACAGGGTGGGCACCGGGGAGCTGTTTTTT. Translated, it gives CASRLDRVGTGELFF.

This clone is a singleton in its sample. The chain is built from TRBV9 and TRBJ2-2; the match to TRBD2 covers 10 bases. Per germline, CDR1 SGDLS and CDR2 YYNGEE. J was trimmed by 4 bases and V by 4 bases; bases with no gene match: 7. This CDR3 is 16 amino acids long. CDR3 loop: CASSPVAGGGTGELFF. The CDR3 nucleotides are TGTGCCAGCAGCCCTGTAGCGGGAGGAGGCACCGGGGAGCTGTTTTTT.

The table lists this clone with a count of one. This chain connects TRBV5-5 to TRBJ1-2; 9 bases agree with TRBD1. Per germline, CDR1 SGHKS and CDR2 YYEKEE (reference sequence). Losses at the gene ends were 2 bases for V and 4 bases for J; bases not matched to a gene: 6. This CDR3 has 15 residues. The CDR3 nucleotides read TGTGCCAGCAGCTTAAACCGGGACAGGGTCTATGGCTACACCTTC. This gives the protein CASSLNRDRVYGYTF.

This chain links TRBV11-1 with TRBJ2-5; D is perhaps TRBD2 (6 bases). The CDR3 is 15 amino acids. V shed 2 bases and J shed 3 bases, with 13 bases lying between them. Germline V gene lookup returns CDR1 SGHAT and CDR2 FQDESV (reference sequence). CDR3 nucleotides: TGTGCCAGCAGCTTACGGCTTAGCGGAGAAGAGACCCAGTACTTC. It codes for CASSLRLSGEETQYF.

This clone was seen a handful of times. The chain is built from TRBV14 and TRBJ2-5; possible D gene TRBD1, 6 bases. Trimming pared 4 bases from V and 1 base from J, leaving 16 bases between. Germline CDR1 reads SGHDN; CDR2 reads FVKESK. CDR3 length: 16 amino acids. CDR3 sequence reads: CASSLQGTPIQETQYF. DNA of the CDR3: TGTGCCAGCAGCCTACAGGGCACCCCGATCCAAGAGACCCAGTACTTC.

The chain combines TRBV7-8 with TRBJ2-7; 9 bases map to TRBD2. This CDR3 region has 20 residues. Germline V gene sequence: CDR1 SGHVS, CDR2 FQNEAQ. The V segment lost 5 bases and the J segment 0 bases; nucleotides outside the gene matches: 20. The CDR3 nucleotides are TGTGCCAGCAGCCTTTTTAGAGTGAGCGGGAGGAGGGGCGGCTCCTACGAGCAGTACTTC. This codes for CASSLFRVSGRRGGSYEQYF.

This clone was seen a handful of times. The chain combines TRBV28 with TRBJ1-2; D is unclear. V was trimmed by 3 bases and J by 2 bases, leaving 10 bases between them. CDR1 and CDR2 (germline): MDHEN, SYDVKM. This CDR3 is 14 amino acids long. This CDR3 reads CASSFVSSNYGYTF. The CDR3 bases are TGTGCCAGCAGTTTTGTGAGCTCCAACTATGGCTACACCTTC.

The chain is built from TRBV6-1 and TRBJ1-2; D is unresolved. Germline CDR1 MNHNS, CDR2 SASEGT. Trimming stripped 5 bases from V and 3 bases from J, with 10 bases between. The CDR3 covers 13 residues. The CDR3 DNA is TGTGCCAGCAGTTTCAGGCGCTACTATGGCTACACCTTC. Protein sequence: CASSFRRYYGYTF.

V gene TRBV7-9 combines with J gene TRBJ2-2; 12 nucleotides align to TRBD2. Germline V lookup: CDR1 SEHNR, CDR2 FQNEAQ (reference sequence). CDR3 length: 16 amino acids. The V and J ends lost 5 bases and 5 bases, in that order; junction bases with no gene match: 6. The DNA of the CDR3 is TGTGCCAGCAGCCCTAGCGGGAGGGCCTTGACCGGGGAGCTGTTTTTT. This translates into CASSPSGRALTGELFF.

This clone has a handful of counts. V and J are TRBV7-8 and TRBJ2-4; D possibly corresponds to TRBD2 (6 bases). The CDR3 contains 17 residues. Germline V gene lookup returns CDR1 SGHVS and CDR2 FQNEAQ. The ends were cut back, 4 bases at V and 0 bases at J, with 16 bases in the middle. The CDR3 coding sequence is TGTGCCAGCAGCTCGGAGGGCGCGGGACTAGCCAAAAACATTCAGTACTTC. It specifies CASSSEGAGLAKNIQYF.

The CDR3 here is CASSQGDRVRHEQYF. CDR3 nucleotides: TGTGCCAGCAGCCAAGGAGACAGGGTTAGGCACGAGCAGTACTTC. J is TRBJ2-7 and V is TRBV14; 7 nucleotides agree with TRBD1. V lost 1 base to trimming and J lost 5 bases; unmatched junction nucleotides: 8. Germline CDR1 and CDR2: SGHDN and FVKESK. This CDR3 is 15 amino acids long. The whole variable domain, remainder taken from reference TRBV14 and TRBJ2-7, is EAGVTQFPSHSVIEKGQTVTLRCDPISGHDNLYWYRRVMGKEIKFLLHFVKESKQDESGMPNNRFLAERTGGTYSTLKVQPAELEDSGVYFCASSQGDRVRHEQYFGPGTRLTVT.

This clone was seen just once. The rearrangement links TRBV5-1 to TRBJ1-2; 10 bases match TRBD1. The ends lost 6 bases at V and 6 bases at J; junction bases unmatched: 8. The CDR3 is 14 residues long. Germline assignment: CDR1 SGHRS and CDR2 YFSETQ. The CDR3 is CASKAGQGVNGYTF. Written as DNA, the CDR3 is TGCGCCAGCAAAGCCGGACAGGGGGTAAATGGCTACACCTTC.

The V and J genes are TRBV5-4 and TRBJ1-5; D is possibly TRBD1 (6 bases). The CDR3 consists of 12 residues. Germline V gives CDR1 SGHNT, CDR2 YYREEE (reference sequence). The ends were cut back, 2 bases at V and 6 bases at J, with 6 bases in the middle. For the CDR3, the DNA is TGTGCCAGCAGCTTACAGGGTCAGCCCCAGCATTTT. Protein: CASSLQGQPQHF.

This chain uses TRBV6-1 with TRBJ2-3, with D possibly matching TRBD1 (6 bases). The germline V and J ends were trimmed by 6 bases and 0 bases, with 13 bases remaining between them. The CDR3 totals 15 residues. The germline gives CDR1 MNHNS, CDR2 SASEGT. The CDR3: CASRQGTPSTDTQYF. For the CDR3, the DNA is TGTGCCAGCAGGCAGGGGACCCCTAGCACAGATACGCAGTATTTT.

This sequence joins TRBV4-3 and TRBJ2-1, with 9 bases matching TRBD2. Germline values: CDR1 LGHNA, CDR2 YSLEER. The J segment lost 5 bases and the V segment lost 8 bases, leaving 22 bases of the junction unmatched. The CDR3 is 19 amino acids. This CDR3 reads CASRLTFLAGRGSDNEQFF. The CDR3, as DNA: TGCGCCAGCCGCTTGACGTTCCTAGCGGGGCGGGGCTCTGACAATGAGCAGTTCTTC.

The chain combines TRBV4-3 with TRBJ2-1, with D uncertain. CDR1 and CDR2 (germline): LGHNA, YSLEER. The ends were cut back, 1 base at V and 0 bases at J, with 7 bases in the middle. The CDR3 covers 15 residues. The CDR3 loop is CASSQGRLSYNEQFF. The CDR3 nucleotides read TGCGCCAGCAGCCAAGGACGCCTCTCCTACAATGAGCAGTTCTTC.

The chain recombines TRBV7-2 with TRBJ1-5; possible D gene TRBD1, 6 bases. From germline, CDR1 is SGHTA and CDR2 FQGNSA. V was shortened by 2 bases and J by 7 bases, with 12 bases between the two germline ends. CDR3 size: 14 residues. This CDR3 reads CASSLNRVGQPQHF. CDR3 coding DNA: TGTGCCAGCAGCTTAAACAGGGTCGGCCAGCCCCAGCATTTT.

The rearrangement joins TRBV7-9 to TRBJ2-2, with 9 bases that match TRBD1. This CDR3 has 19 residues. Looked up from germline, CDR1 is SEHNR and CDR2 is FQNEAQ (reference sequence). V trimming: 5 bases; J trimming: 2 bases; junction bases outside the gene matches: 15. The DNA for the CDR3 is TGTGCCAGCAGCCCGACGACCTACAGGGGGCTCAATAACACCGGGGAGCTGTTTTTT. This encodes CASSPTTYRGLNNTGELFF.

In this sample, this clone turned up once. The gene calls are TRBV27 and TRBJ2-7; TRBD2 agrees at 8 bases. Germline assignment: CDR1 MNHEY and CDR2 SMNVEV (reference sequence). This CDR3 is 15 amino acids long. The V gene end was trimmed by 5 bases and the J gene end by 5 bases; junction bases not matched to a gene: 11. The CDR3 DNA reads TGTGCCAGCAGTCCCCTTCTTCCGGGAGGGGACGAGCAGTACTTC. This translates into CASSPLLPGGDEQYF.